This T cell receptor (beta chain) comes out of a study of cytomegalovirus exposure and HLA in healthy donors. The CDR3 consists of 14 residues. Germline-derived CDR1 and CDR2 are SGHKS and YYEKEE (reference sequence). V was clipped by 5 bases and J by 6 bases, with 17 bases between them. This clone was seen just once. PCR employed 60 Vbeta and 13 Jbeta primers. The assay was immunoSEQ multiplex PCR, and TCRdb's table has in-frame clones only and misses some. The sample holds about 190,000 clones, around 86% seen once. This cohort consisted of healthy bone marrow donors. The sequenced material came from PBMCs. V gene TRBV5-5 combines with J gene TRBJ1-2; no clear D gene. This TCR was sampled from a woman under 30 in good health and CMV-seronegative. The chain's CDR3 is CASRSERRADGYTF. As DNA, the CDR3 is TGTGCCAGCAGATCCGAGAGGAGGGCGGATGGCTACACCTTC. The whole variable domain, filled in from reference TRBV5-5 and TRBJ1-2, reads DAGVTQSPTHLIKTRGQQVTLRCSPISGHKSVSWYQQVLGQGPQFIFQYYEKEERGRGNFPDRFSARQFPNYSSELNVNALLLGDSALYLCASRSERRADGYTFGSGTRLTVV.